This T cell receptor beta chain was recovered during a study of cytomegalovirus exposure and HLA in healthy donors. At the level of the study: The 500 to 850 first-cohort repertoires and the approximately 110 validation repertoires shared the same platform, a later analysis reported.

TCRdb's copy holds only in-frame clones and misses some; the assay was immunoSEQ multiplex PCR. Altogether tens of thousands of clones are present, roughly 95% being singletons, with the ten largest covering about 4.5%. On this clone: Antigen unknown.

V lost 0 bases, J lost 6 bases, and 11 bases stayed unmatched. This CDR3 contains 17 residues. Germline assignment: CDR1 SGHNT and CDR2 YYREEE (reference sequence). Study findings and constraints: The study designated some 180 TCR beta chains cytomegalovirus-associated.

The donors belonged to the roughly 110-subject validation cohort, separate from the 666-subject first cohort. Sequencing input: PBMCs. The TCR originated in a woman younger than 30 in good health and CMV-seropositive. This chain connects TRBV5-4 to TRBJ2-7; 11 bases align to TRBD2. The CDR3 DNA is TGTGCCAGCAGCTTGGGACTAGCGGGACCAAGGGGGAGCGAGCAGTACTTC. This sequence encodes CASSLGLAGPRGSEQYF.